The 20 T cell receptor beta chains below come from one sample, sequenced in a study of shared clonotypes between healthy human individuals. Clones were read by immunoSEQ multiplex PCR, and TCRdb kept only the in-frame ones, dropping some. The sample consists of more than 2 million clones, about 95% of them appearing once. As defined, naive CD8 cells were CD45RO-negative and positively selected for CCR7, with terminally differentiated effector memory CD45RA+ cells excluded. Material: naive CD8+ T cells sorted from blood. These receptors were collected from a man aged 18-30 years in good health.

The V call is TRBV27, the J call TRBJ2-7, with 7 positions matching TRBD1. Germline V gene sequence: CDR1 MNHEY, CDR2 SMNVEV (reference sequence). V trimming: 7 bases; J trimming: 0 bases; junction bases outside the gene matches: 6. This CDR3 contains 14 residues. The CDR3 DNA reads TGTGCCAGCACCTACCGGGACAGCTCCTACGAGCAGTACTTC. It is translated as CASTYRDSSYEQYF.

This clone was picked up one time. An end of the junction does not agree with germline; a read error may underlie this. This chain joins TRBV7-3 and TRBJ2-7; weak D call: TRBD1 (6 bases). The length of the CDR3 is 13 residues. CDR1 SGHTA and CDR2 FQGTGA come from the germline V gene. The CDR3 sequence: CASSLIGDTNVQF. For the CDR3, the DNA is TGTGCCAGCAGCTTAATCGGGGACACCAACGTTCAATTC.

The chain employs TRBV28 and TRBJ1-4, with unresolved D. V shed 2 bases and J shed 7 bases, with 11 bases lying between them. CDR1 and CDR2 from the germline V gene are MDHEN and SYDVKM. This CDR3 is 14 amino acids long. CDR3 DNA: TGTGCCAGCAGTTTAAACTATGGTAGTGAAAAACTGTTTTTT. It codes for CASSLNYGSEKLFF. Filled out from reference TRBV28 and TRBJ1-4, the complete variable domain reads DVKVTQSSRYLVKRTGEKVFLECVQDMDHENMFWYRQDPGLGLRLIYFSYDVKMKEKGDIPEGYSVSREKKERFSLILESASTNQTSMYLCASSLNYGSEKLFFGSGTQLSVL.

A single count supports this clone. This sample includes further DNA sequences coding for the same CDR3. The chain is built from TRBV7-2 and TRBJ2-7, with D perhaps TRBD2 (5 bases). The CDR3 totals 14 residues. Germline loops: CDR1 SGHTA, CDR2 FQGNSA. V shed 3 bases and J shed 3 bases, with 12 bases lying between them. The chain's CDR3 is CASSLGAGLYEQYF. The CDR3 DNA reads as TGTGCCAGCAGCTTGGGCGCCGGACTCTACGAGCAGTACTTC.

This clone occurred once. The chain uses TRBV6-5 and TRBJ1-6; D unclear. The V and J ends lost 9 bases and 9 bases respectively, with 15 bases between them. This CDR3 has 13 amino acids. Germline V gene lookup returns CDR1 MNHEY and CDR2 SVGAGI. CDR3 bases: TGTGCCAGTTCAGCCCTCGTCGGTTCACCCCTCCACTTT. It encodes CASSALVGSPLHF.

Details on this clone: Other DNA sequences from this sample encode an identical CDR3 as well. This chain joins TRBV5-6 and TRBJ1-2; D is uncertain. The CDR3 runs 14 residues. V dropped 0 bases and J dropped 4 bases, with 10 bases sitting between them. Germline lookup yields CDR1 SGHDT and CDR2 YYEEEE. The CDR3 region is CASSLGQSPYGYTF. The DNA for the CDR3 is TGTGCCAGCAGCTTGGGGCAGTCGCCCTATGGCTACACCTTC.

The sample holds a few counts of this clone. The chain combines TRBV9 with TRBJ1-4; D gene unclear. V dropped 3 bases and J dropped 3 bases, with 9 bases sitting between them. The CDR3 contains 14 residues. CDR1 and CDR2 (germline): SGDLS, YYNGEE. CDR3 residues: CASSGSGSNEKLFF. CDR3 nucleotide sequence: TGTGCCAGCAGCGGATCAGGCTCTAATGAAAAACTGTTTTTT.

The chain joins TRBV27 to TRBJ1-5; D ambiguous. The ends were cut back, 5 bases at V and 5 bases at J, with 7 bases in the middle. The germline V gene has CDR1 MNHEY and CDR2 SMNVEV (reference sequence). The CDR3 is 12 amino acids. CDR3 sequence (DNA): TGTGCCAGCAGTAGCAACGATCAGCCCCAGCATTTT. Translated, it gives CASSSNDQPQHF.

The gene calls are TRBV2 and TRBJ2-5; TRBD2 aligns across 8 bases. CDR1 SNHLY and CDR2 FYNNEI come from the germline V gene. With V trimmed by 3 bases and J by 0 bases, 9 bases remained unmatched. The CDR3 loop spans 17 amino acids. The CDR3, as DNA: TGTGCCAGCAGTGATGTCCCACGAGCGGGAGACCAAGAGACCCAGTACTTC. It translates to CASSDVPRAGDQETQYF.

This chain uses TRBV7-9 with TRBJ1-2; D gene uncertain. Germline assignment: CDR1 SEHNR and CDR2 FQNEAQ (reference sequence). V lost 1 base, J lost 6 bases, and 12 bases lay in between. The CDR3 totals 14 residues. CDR3 sequence: CASSLGIYNHGYTF. The CDR3 DNA reads TGTGCCAGCAGCTTAGGGATTTACAATCATGGCTACACCTTC.

The chain is built from TRBV4-1 and TRBJ1-2; weak D call: TRBD1 (5 bases). The CDR3 is made up of 16 amino acids. Germline-derived CDR1 and CDR2 are MGHRA and YSYEKL. V was pared by 0 bases and J by 4 bases, with 15 bases between. The CDR3 DNA reads as TGCGCCAGCAGCCAAGAATGGCCGGCCGGGGGCTATGGCTACACCTTC. Amino acids: CASSQEWPAGGYGYTF.

The chain combines TRBV4-1 with TRBJ2-4; the D gene is possibly TRBD1 (5 bases). Germline V gives CDR1 MGHRA, CDR2 YSYEKL. The CDR3 runs 16 residues. Trimming removed 4 bases from V and 0 bases from J, with 13 bases in between. The CDR3 here is CASSLQAVLAKNIQYF. The DNA of the CDR3 is TGCGCCAGCAGCCTACAGGCGGTTCTAGCCAAAAACATTCAGTACTTC.

As for this clone: The sample has other DNA sequences that encode this CDR3 too. The chain couples TRBV6-5 to TRBJ1-2; D gene uncertain. The V and J ends lost 2 bases and 3 bases respectively, with 4 bases between them. Germline-derived CDR1 and CDR2 are MNHEY and SVGAGI. The CDR3 consists of 12 residues. CDR3 residues: CASSYGDYGYTF. Here the CDR3 DNA reads TGTGCCAGCAGTTACGGCGACTATGGCTACACCTTC.

This clone was seen only a few times. The chain carries TRBV6-5 and TRBJ1-5; unclear D gene. Trimming stripped 5 bases from V and 6 bases from J, with 5 bases between. The CDR3 totals 11 residues. CDR1 is MNHEY, CDR2 SVGAGI, per germline. CDR3 sequence (DNA): TGTGCCAGCAGTGAAGGTCAGCCCCAGCATTTT. Protein sequence: CASSEGQPQHF.

This rearrangement joins TRBV6-6 to TRBJ1-5; TRBD1 matches at 7 bases. Unmatched junction bases numbered 9, after V lost 2 bases and J lost 5 bases. Germline-derived CDR1 and CDR2 are MNHNY and SVGAGI (reference sequence). The CDR3 is 16 residues long. The CDR3 here is CASSYPGTVEDQPQHF. In DNA form, the CDR3 reads TGTGCCAGCAGTTACCCTGGGACAGTCGAGGATCAGCCCCAGCATTTT.

Comments on this clone: This specimen includes other DNA sequences encoding the same CDR3. CDR3 nucleotide sequence: TGCAGTGCTGCCGAAAGCTACGAGCAGTACTTC. It codes for CSAAESYEQYF. J is TRBJ2-7 and V is TRBV20-1; D is unclear. The germline V gene has CDR1 DFQATT and CDR2 SNEGSKA (reference sequence). CDR3 length: 11 amino acids. Deletions cut 5 bases from V and 3 bases from J, with 8 bases between.

This sequence joins TRBV5-1 and TRBJ1-2; D possibly corresponds to TRBD1 (5 bases). The CDR3 is 16 amino acids. V lost 4 bases to trimming and J lost 2 bases, with 18 bases between them. Germline-derived CDR1 and CDR2 are SGHRS and YFSETQ. CDR3 sequence reads: CASSAPITGPNYGYTF. In DNA form, the CDR3 reads TGCGCCAGCAGCGCCCCTATCACGGGGCCCAACTATGGCTACACCTTC.

The chain links TRBV7-9 to TRBJ1-5, with 8 bases aligning to TRBD1. The CDR3 runs 15 residues. V lost 4 bases and J lost 6; bases outside the gene matches: 8. Germline V gene lookup returns CDR1 SEHNR and CDR2 FQNEAQ (reference sequence). The CDR3 sequence: CASSSSTGGGQPQHF. CDR3 DNA sequence: TGTGCCAGCAGCTCATCTACAGGGGGTGGTCAGCCCCAGCATTTT.

The CDR3 sequence is CASSPQTSGGQGGELFF. CDR3 DNA: TGTGCCAGCAGTCCTCAAACTAGCGGGGGGCAGGGCGGGGAGCTGTTTTTT. The chain carries TRBV27 and TRBJ2-2, with 12 bases fitting TRBD2. Trimming took 5 bases from V and 7 from J; bases not matched to a gene: 11. The V gene's germline CDR1 is MNHEY and CDR2 SMNVEV (reference sequence). This CDR3 region has 17 residues.

Remarks on this clone: Other nucleotide sequences from this sample produce the same CDR3. The V and J genes are TRBV30 and TRBJ2-7; 11 bases agree with TRBD1. CDR1 and CDR2 (germline): GTSNPN, SVGIG (reference sequence). The CDR3 is 14 amino acids. The trim removed 1 base at V and 7 bases at J, leaving 6 bases unmatched. The CDR3 region has the DNA TGTGCCTGGAGTGAAGGACAGGGGGCAGGTGAGCAGTACTTC. Translating gives CAWSEGQGAGEQYF.